These 26 T cell receptor beta chains share one sample of origin, sequenced in a study of blood T cell repertoires in COVID-19. The repertoire was sequenced with immunoSEQ multiplex PCR; TCRdb's copy has only in-frame clones and lacks some. The data hold some 300,000 clones, with approximately 88% observed a single time. Sequences were obtained from PBMCs or T cells enriched from blood (not recorded which). The receptors here all came from a woman aged 25 to 45 who had recovered from COVID-19.

The chain links TRBV18 to TRBJ1-3; 8 bases are a match to TRBD1. From germline, CDR1 is KGHSH and CDR2 LQKENI. Unmatched junction bases numbered 3, after V lost 3 bases and J lost 2 bases. The CDR3 runs to 15 residues. CDR3 in DNA: TGTGCCAGCTCACCCACAGGGGGACCTGGAAACACCATATATTTT. Its translation: CASSPTGGPGNTIYF.

The genes are TRBV7-3 and TRBJ2-1; no definite D call. Germline CDR1 is SGHTA and CDR2 is FQGTGA. The V end lost 5 bases, the J end lost 2 bases, and 10 bases lay between the germline ends. The CDR3 contains 14 residues. Here the CDR3 DNA reads TGTGCCAGCAGCCCCGACGGAGCCTACAATGAGCAGTTCTTC. Its translation: CASSPDGAYNEQFF. Variable domain in full (rest from reference TRBV7-3 and TRBJ2-1): GAGVSQTPSNKVTEKGKYVELRCDPISGHTALYWYRQSLGQGPEFLIYFQGTGAADDSGLPNDRFFAVRPEGSVSTLKIQRTERGDSAVYLCASSPDGAYNEQFFGPGTRLTVL.

Many counts were recorded for this clone. The CDR3 reads CASSLALGGDTQYF. CDR3 nucleotides: TGTGCCAGCAGCTTGGCTTTAGGCGGAGATACGCAGTATTTT. The V gene is TRBV5-8, the J gene TRBJ2-3; D not resolved. Per germline, CDR1 SGHTS and CDR2 YDEGEE. The V end lost 0 bases, the J end lost 5 bases, and 10 bases lay between the germline ends. The CDR3 sequence is 14 residues long. Looking up the rest from reference TRBV5-8 and TRBJ2-3 gives the full variable domain: EAGVTQSPTHLIKTRGQQATLRCSPISGHTSVYWYQQALGLGLQFLLWYDEGEERNRGNFPPRFSGRQFPNYSSELNVNALELEDSALYLCASSLALGGDTQYFGPGTRLTVL.

The chain combines TRBV28 with TRBJ1-1; 7 bases match TRBD1. CDR3 size: 16 residues. Germline CDR1 is MDHEN and CDR2 is SYDVKM. Losses at the gene ends were 3 bases for V and 3 bases for J; bases not matched to a gene: 10. The CDR3 reads CASSFATGDLHTEAFF. CDR3 coding DNA: TGTGCCAGCAGTTTCGCTACAGGGGATCTGCACACTGAAGCTTTCTTT.

V is TRBV11-2 and J is TRBJ2-7; 10 nucleotides match TRBD1. The germline V gene encodes CDR1 SGHAT and CDR2 FQNNGV. The length of the CDR3 is 16 residues. The V segment lost 0 bases and the J segment 6 bases; nucleotides outside the gene matches: 8. CDR3 DNA: TGTGCCAGCAGCTTAGATCTTGGGACAGGGGTTAGCGAGCAGTACTTC. As protein: CASSLDLGTGVSEQYF.

V gene TRBV7-9 combines with J gene TRBJ2-7; 11 bases line up with TRBD2. This CDR3 has 15 amino acids. Germline V gene sequence: CDR1 SEHNR, CDR2 FQNEAQ (reference sequence). J lost 2 bases, V lost 5 bases, and 5 bases had no gene match. The CDR3: CASSPRTSGPYEQYF. The CDR3 region has the DNA TGTGCCAGCAGCCCCCGGACTAGCGGGCCCTACGAGCAGTACTTC. The full variable domain, in which reference TRBV7-9 and TRBJ2-7 provide the parts outside the CDR3, is DTGVSQNPRHKITKRGQNVTFRCDPISEHNRLYWYRQTLGQGPEFLTYFQNEAQLEKSRLLSDRFSAERPKGSFSTLEIQRTEQGDSAMYLCASSPRTSGPYEQYFGPGTRLTVT.

This clone was observed a handful of times. This chain uses TRBV27 with TRBJ1-5; tentatively, D is TRBD1 (6 bases). The ends were cut back, 5 bases at V and 0 bases at J, with 11 bases in the middle. This CDR3 is built from 15 residues. Per germline, CDR1 MNHEY and CDR2 SMNVEV (reference sequence). CDR3 coding DNA: TGTGCCAGCAGTAGCAGGGGAGTTAGCAATCAGCCCCAGCATTTT. Amino acid sequence: CASSSRGVSNQPQHF.

The J gene is TRBJ2-2, the V gene TRBV11-3; 9 bases match TRBD1. Germline-derived CDR1 and CDR2 are SGHNT and YENEEA. The CDR3 is 18 amino acids. V lost 5 bases and J lost 0; bases outside the gene matches: 10. The CDR3, as DNA: TGTGCCAGCAGCCCTACGACAGGGGGATGGGCGAACACCGGGGAGCTGTTTTTT. As protein: CASSPTTGGWANTGELFF.

The chain combines TRBV29-1 with TRBJ1-2, with D hard to call. Germline V CDR1 and CDR2: SQVTM, ANQGSEA. This CDR3 is built from 15 residues. V lost 0 bases, J lost 1 base, and 12 bases lay in between. In DNA form, the CDR3 reads TGCAGCGTTGAAGATCTTGCAGGCCTTAACTATGGCTACACCTTC. As protein: CSVEDLAGLNYGYTF.

The chain employs TRBV27 and TRBJ2-7; TRBD1 matches at 7 bases. Germline CDR1 is MNHEY and CDR2 is SMNVEV (reference sequence). After removal of 4 bases from V and 0 bases from J, the junction contained 6 bases not matched to a gene. The CDR3 runs 15 residues. In DNA, the CDR3 is TGTGCCAGCAGTTCCGAGACAGGGCCCTCCTACGAGCAGTACTTC. Translation gives CASSSETGPSYEQYF.

CDR3 sequence: CASSEGAGTQYF. In DNA, the CDR3 is TGTGCCAGCAGTGAAGGTGCGGGGACCCAGTACTTC. V gene TRBV2 combines with J gene TRBJ2-5; D possibly corresponds to TRBD2 (5 bases). This CDR3 comprises 12 residues. The germline V and J ends were trimmed by 1 base and 7 bases, with 7 bases remaining between them. Germline loops: CDR1 SNHLY, CDR2 FYNNEI.

The CDR3: CAWSVTGGRSPLHF. The CDR3 DNA follows: TGTGCCTGGAGTGTAACAGGGGGCCGATCACCCCTCCACTTT. The chain is built from TRBV30 and TRBJ1-6; the match to TRBD1 covers 9 bases. The V gene's germline CDR1 is GTSNPN and CDR2 SVGIG (reference sequence). J lost 10 bases, V lost 0 bases, and 4 bases had no gene match. CDR3 size: 14 residues.

Concerning this clone: Germline is not matched at one junction end, which may reflect a read error. The J gene is TRBJ2-5, the V gene TRBV7-7, with a tentative D call TRBD2 (6 bases). CDR1 and CDR2 (germline): SSHAT, FNYEAQ (reference sequence). The CDR3 is 17 amino acids. This CDR3 reads CASSFSLSGGDQETQYF. In nucleotides, the CDR3 is TGTGCTAGCAGCTTCTCCCTTTCCGGGGGTGATCAAGAGACCCAGTACTTC.

This clone has only one observation. The chain combines TRBV29-1 with TRBJ2-5, with TRBD2 matching 9 bases. Germline V gene sequence: CDR1 SQVTM, CDR2 ANQGSEA. The CDR3 is made up of 14 amino acids. The V gene end was trimmed by 4 bases and the J gene end by 5 bases; junction bases not matched to a gene: 8. CDR3: CSVAREGPRETQYF. The CDR3 nucleotides read TGCAGCGTTGCGCGGGAGGGCCCTCGGGAGACCCAGTACTTC. Drawing the rest from reference TRBV29-1 and TRBJ2-5, the complete variable domain is SAVISQKPSRDICQRGTSLTIQCQVDSQVTMMFWYRQQPGQSLTLIATANQGSEATYESGFVIDKFPISRPNLTFSTLTVSNMSPEDSSIYLCSVAREGPRETQYFGPGTRLLVL.

The rearrangement links TRBV5-1 to TRBJ2-5; 8 positions agree with TRBD1. CDR1 SGHRS and CDR2 YFSETQ come from the germline V gene. The junction had 10 bases not matched to a gene; V was cut back by 0 bases and J by 3 bases. The CDR3 runs to 17 residues. The CDR3 bases are TGCGCCAGCAGCTTGGCCATACAGGGGGGCAGGAAAGAGACCCAGTACTTC. This encodes CASSLAIQGGRKETQYF.

As regards this clone: The sample carries other DNA sequences with the same CDR3. The CDR3 DNA follows: TGCGCCAGCAGCTTGGGGACAGGGGGCTACGAGCAGTACTTC. As protein: CASSLGTGGYEQYF. The J gene is TRBJ2-7, the V gene TRBV5-1, with TRBD1 matching over 10 bases. This CDR3 contains 14 residues. With 0 bases clipped from V and 3 bases from J, the junction kept 0 bases outside the gene matches. Germline loops: CDR1 SGHRS, CDR2 YFSETQ.

The rearrangement links TRBV27 to TRBJ2-1, with D possibly TRBD2 on 6 matching bases. Trimming left V 6 bases short and J 5 bases short, with 14 bases between. Germline lookup yields CDR1 MNHEY and CDR2 SMNVEV (reference sequence). The CDR3 is made up of 14 amino acids. The CDR3 coding sequence is TGTGCCAGCAGCCACGAATGGGGGGACAATGAGCAGTTCTTC. Translated: CASSHEWGDNEQFF.

The chain uses TRBV7-9 and TRBJ2-5; 7 bases are shared with TRBD2. The J segment lost 5 bases and the V segment lost 5 bases, leaving 11 bases of the junction unmatched. The CDR3 length is 15 residues. Germline loops: CDR1 SEHNR, CDR2 FQNEAQ (reference sequence). CDR3 in amino acids: CASSPPRGVGETQYF. The CDR3 DNA is TGTGCCAGCAGCCCACCTCGGGGGGTAGGGGAGACCCAGTACTTC.

The chain uses TRBV7-3 and TRBJ2-2, with a weak D call TRBD1 (7 bases). The germline V and J ends were trimmed by 2 bases and 6 bases, with 13 bases remaining between them. CDR3 length: 15 amino acids. Germline V gene data show CDR1 as SGHTA and CDR2 as FQGTGA. This CDR3 is CASSLRGTVPGELFF. CDR3 bases: TGTGCCAGCAGCTTACGGGGGACAGTCCCCGGGGAGCTGTTTTTT.

The V call is TRBV2, the J call TRBJ1-4, with 12 bases lining up with TRBD1. The CDR3 covers 18 residues. Per the germline V gene, CDR1 is SNHLY and CDR2 is FYNNEI. The J segment lost 2 bases and the V segment lost 2 bases, leaving 6 bases of the junction unmatched. The CDR3 nucleotides read TGTGCCAGCAGTGAAACCGGGACAGGGGGCTCCACTAATGAAAAACTGTTTTTT. This translates into CASSETGTGGSTNEKLFF.

This sequence joins TRBV5-1 and TRBJ1-1, with a tentative D call TRBD1 (5 bases). Germline V lookup: CDR1 SGHRS, CDR2 YFSETQ. The CDR3 is 14 residues long. The ends were cut back, 0 bases at V and 11 bases at J, with 17 bases in the middle. The CDR3 protein is CASSLAGGSRDAFF. The CDR3 DNA sequence: TGCGCCAGCAGCTTGGCCGGGGGATCTCGGGATGCTTTCTTT.

V usage is TRBV5-1 and J usage is TRBJ2-2; 10 nucleotides align to TRBD2. The CDR3 runs to 20 residues. The J segment lost 1 base and the V segment lost 4 bases, leaving 16 bases of the junction unmatched. Germline V lookup: CDR1 SGHRS, CDR2 YFSETQ. The CDR3: CASSSSRALAGGGNTGELFF. In nucleotides, the CDR3 is TGCGCCAGCAGCAGTTCCCGTGCCTTAGCGGGAGGAGGGAACACCGGGGAGCTGTTTTTT.

V usage is TRBV3-1 (or the pseudogene TRBV3-2) and J usage is TRBJ2-5; TRBD2 might be the D (5 bases). The germline V gene encodes CDR1 LGHDT and CDR2 YNNKEL (reference sequence). Trimming left V 1 base short and J 5 bases short, with 8 bases between. The CDR3 is 13 amino acids. CDR3 DNA sequence: TGTGCCAGCAGCCAAGCGACGGGGGAGACCCAGTACTTC. Its protein product is CASSQATGETQYF.

The chain carries TRBV4-1 and TRBJ2-7; 10 bases map to TRBD1. V shed 3 bases and J 2 bases; nucleotides not matched to a gene: 7. CDR3 length: 16 amino acids. Germline V CDR1 and CDR2: MGHRA, YSYEKL. This chain's CDR3 is CASSHRQGATTYEQYF. The CDR3 coding sequence is TGCGCCAGCAGCCACCGACAGGGGGCGACTACCTACGAGCAGTACTTC.

The chain links TRBV9 to TRBJ2-1; 7 bases fit TRBD2. The V segment lost 4 bases and the J segment 7 bases; nucleotides outside the gene matches: 5. The CDR3 covers 13 residues. Germline CDR1 SGDLS, CDR2 YYNGEE. The CDR3 is CASSFSSGNEQFF. DNA for the CDR3: TGTGCCAGCAGCTTCAGTAGCGGGAATGAGCAGTTCTTC.

The V and J genes are TRBV9 and TRBJ1-6; TRBD1 matches 8 bases. Trimming took 2 bases from V and 10 from J; bases not matched to a gene: 17. The germline V gene has CDR1 SGDLS and CDR2 YYNGEE. The length of the CDR3 is 18 residues. Here the CDR3 reads CASSVNRQGLFPRSPLHF. The CDR3, as DNA: TGTGCCAGCAGCGTTAATCGACAGGGGTTATTCCCCCGATCACCCCTCCACTTT.